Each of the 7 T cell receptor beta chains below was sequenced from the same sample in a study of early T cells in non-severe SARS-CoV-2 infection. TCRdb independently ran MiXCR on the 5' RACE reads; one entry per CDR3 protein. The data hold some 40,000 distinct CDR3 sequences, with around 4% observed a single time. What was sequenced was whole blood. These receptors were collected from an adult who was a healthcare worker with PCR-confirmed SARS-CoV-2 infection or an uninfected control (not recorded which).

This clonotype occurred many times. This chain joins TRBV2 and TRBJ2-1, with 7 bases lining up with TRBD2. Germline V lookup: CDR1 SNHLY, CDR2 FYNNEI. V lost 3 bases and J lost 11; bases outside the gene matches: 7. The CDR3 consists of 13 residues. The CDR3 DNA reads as TGTGCCAGCAGTGACGAGCGGGACGAGAAGCAGTTCTTC. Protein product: CASSDERDEKQFF.

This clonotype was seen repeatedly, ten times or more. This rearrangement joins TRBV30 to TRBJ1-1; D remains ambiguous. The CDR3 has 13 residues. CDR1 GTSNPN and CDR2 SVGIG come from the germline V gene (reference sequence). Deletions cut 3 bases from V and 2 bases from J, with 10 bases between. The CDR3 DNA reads TGTGCCTGGAGCCGGGATCTAAACACTGAAGCTTTCTTT. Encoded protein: CAWSRDLNTEAFF.

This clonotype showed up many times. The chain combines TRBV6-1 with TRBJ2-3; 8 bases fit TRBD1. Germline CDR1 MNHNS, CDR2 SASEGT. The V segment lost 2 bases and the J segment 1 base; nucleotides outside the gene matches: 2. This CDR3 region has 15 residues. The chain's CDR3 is CASSEQTGGTDTQYF. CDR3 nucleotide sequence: TGTGCCAGCAGTGAACAGACAGGGGGCACAGATACGCAGTATTTT.

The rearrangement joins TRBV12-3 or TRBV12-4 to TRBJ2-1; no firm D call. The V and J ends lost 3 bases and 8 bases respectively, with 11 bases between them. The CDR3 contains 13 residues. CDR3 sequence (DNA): TGTGCCAGCAGTTTTCCGGGCTCGCATGAGCAGTTCTTC. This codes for CASSFPGSHEQFF.

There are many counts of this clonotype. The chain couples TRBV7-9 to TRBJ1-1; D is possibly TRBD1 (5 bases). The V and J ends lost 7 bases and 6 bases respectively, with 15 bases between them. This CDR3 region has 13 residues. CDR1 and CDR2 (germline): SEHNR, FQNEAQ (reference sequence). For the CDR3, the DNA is TGTGCCAGCACTCCAACCCCAGGGCCTGAAGCTTTCTTT. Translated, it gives CASTPTPGPEAFF.

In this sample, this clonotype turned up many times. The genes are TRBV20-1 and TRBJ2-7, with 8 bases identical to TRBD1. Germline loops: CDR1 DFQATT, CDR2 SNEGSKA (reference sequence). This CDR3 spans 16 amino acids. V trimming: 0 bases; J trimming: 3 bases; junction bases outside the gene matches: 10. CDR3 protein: CSARDGAQGVIYEQYF. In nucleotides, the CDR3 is TGCAGTGCTAGAGATGGGGCACAGGGGGTGATCTACGAGCAGTACTTC.

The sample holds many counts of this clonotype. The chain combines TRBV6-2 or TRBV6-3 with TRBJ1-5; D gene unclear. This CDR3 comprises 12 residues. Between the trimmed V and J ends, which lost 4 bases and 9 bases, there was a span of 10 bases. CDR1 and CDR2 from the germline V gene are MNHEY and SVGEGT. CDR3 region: CASSLSSRPQHF. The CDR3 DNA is TGTGCCAGCAGTTTGTCCAGTCGGCCCCAGCATTTT.